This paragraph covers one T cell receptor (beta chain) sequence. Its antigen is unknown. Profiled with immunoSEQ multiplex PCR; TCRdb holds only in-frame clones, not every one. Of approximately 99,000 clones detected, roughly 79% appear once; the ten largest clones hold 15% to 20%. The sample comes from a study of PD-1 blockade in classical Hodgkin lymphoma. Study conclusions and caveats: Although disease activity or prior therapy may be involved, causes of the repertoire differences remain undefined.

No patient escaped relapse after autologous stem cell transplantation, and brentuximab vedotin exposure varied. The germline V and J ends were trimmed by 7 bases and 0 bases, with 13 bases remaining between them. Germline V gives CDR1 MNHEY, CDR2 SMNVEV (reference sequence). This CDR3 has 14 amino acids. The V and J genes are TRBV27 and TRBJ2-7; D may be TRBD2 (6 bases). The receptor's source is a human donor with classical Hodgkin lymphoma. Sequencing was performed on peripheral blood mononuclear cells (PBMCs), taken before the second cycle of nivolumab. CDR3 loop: CASNPDGSSYEQYF. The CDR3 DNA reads TGTGCCAGCAATCCAGACGGGAGCTCCTACGAGCAGTACTTC.